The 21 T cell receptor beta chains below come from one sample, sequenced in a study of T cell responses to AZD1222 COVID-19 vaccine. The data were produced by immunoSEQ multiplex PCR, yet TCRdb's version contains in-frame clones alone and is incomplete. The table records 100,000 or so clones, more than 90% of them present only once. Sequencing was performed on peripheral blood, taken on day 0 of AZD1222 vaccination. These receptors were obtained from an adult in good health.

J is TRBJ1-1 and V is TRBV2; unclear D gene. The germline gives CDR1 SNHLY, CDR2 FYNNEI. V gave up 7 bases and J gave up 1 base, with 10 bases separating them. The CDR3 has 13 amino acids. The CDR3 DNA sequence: TGTGCCAGCAAGGGTCCGGCGAACACTGAAGCTTTCTTT. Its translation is CASKGPANTEAFF.

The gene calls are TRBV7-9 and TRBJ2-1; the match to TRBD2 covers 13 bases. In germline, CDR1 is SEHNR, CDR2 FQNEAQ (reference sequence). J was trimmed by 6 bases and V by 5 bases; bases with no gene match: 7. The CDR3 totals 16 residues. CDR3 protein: CASSIGTSGAINEQFF. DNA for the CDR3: TGTGCCAGCAGCATCGGGACTAGCGGGGCCATCAATGAGCAGTTCTTC. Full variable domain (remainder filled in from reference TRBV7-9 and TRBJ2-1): DTGVSQNPRHKITKRGQNVTFRCDPISEHNRLYWYRQTLGQGPEFLTYFQNEAQLEKSRLLSDRFSAERPKGSFSTLEIQRTEQGDSAMYLCASSIGTSGAINEQFFGPGTRLTVL.

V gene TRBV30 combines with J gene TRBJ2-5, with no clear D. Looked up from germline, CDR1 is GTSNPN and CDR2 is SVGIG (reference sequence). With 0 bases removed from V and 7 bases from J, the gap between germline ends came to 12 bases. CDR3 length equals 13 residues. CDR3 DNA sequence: TGTGCCTGGAGTGTACTCGGCCCGGGGACCCAGTACTTC. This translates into CAWSVLGPGTQYF.

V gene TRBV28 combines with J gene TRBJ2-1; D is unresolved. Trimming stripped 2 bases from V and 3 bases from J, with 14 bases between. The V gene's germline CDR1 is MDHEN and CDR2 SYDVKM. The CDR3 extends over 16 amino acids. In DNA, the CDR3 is TGTGCCAGCAGTTTAAGGTCTTCCAACCGCTACAATGAGCAGTTCTTC. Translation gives CASSLRSSNRYNEQFF.

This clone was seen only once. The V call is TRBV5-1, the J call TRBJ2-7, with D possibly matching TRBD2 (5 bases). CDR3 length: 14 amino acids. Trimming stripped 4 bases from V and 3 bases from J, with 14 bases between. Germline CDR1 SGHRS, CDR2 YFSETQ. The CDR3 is CASSEEAASYEQYF. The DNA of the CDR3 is TGCGCCAGCAGCGAGGAAGCGGCAAGCTACGAGCAGTACTTC.

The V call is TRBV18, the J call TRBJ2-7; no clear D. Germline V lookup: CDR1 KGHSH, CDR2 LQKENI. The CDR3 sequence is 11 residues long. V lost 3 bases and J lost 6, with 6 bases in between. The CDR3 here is CASSPSSEQYF. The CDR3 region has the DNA TGTGCCAGCTCACCGAGCTCCGAGCAGTACTTC.

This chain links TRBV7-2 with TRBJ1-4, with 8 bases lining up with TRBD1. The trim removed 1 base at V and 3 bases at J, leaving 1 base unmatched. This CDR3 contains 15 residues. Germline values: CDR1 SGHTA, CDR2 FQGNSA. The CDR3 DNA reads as TGTGCCAGCAGCTTAGGACAGGGGTCTAATGAAAAACTGTTTTTT. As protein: CASSLGQGSNEKLFF.

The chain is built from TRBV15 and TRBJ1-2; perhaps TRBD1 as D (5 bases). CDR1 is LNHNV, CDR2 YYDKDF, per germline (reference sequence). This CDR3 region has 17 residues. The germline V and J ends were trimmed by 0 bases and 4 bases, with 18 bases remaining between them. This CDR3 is CATSRDQGPGMGYGYTF. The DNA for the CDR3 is TGTGCCACCAGCAGAGATCAGGGTCCAGGGATGGGCTATGGCTACACCTTC.

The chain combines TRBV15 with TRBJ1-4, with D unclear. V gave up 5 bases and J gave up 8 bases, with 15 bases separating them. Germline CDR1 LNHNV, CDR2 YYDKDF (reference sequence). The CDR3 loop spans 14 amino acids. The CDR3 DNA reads TGTGCCACCAGCGGGGTCCTGCGGCGCGAAAAACTGTTTTTT. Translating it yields CATSGVLRREKLFF.

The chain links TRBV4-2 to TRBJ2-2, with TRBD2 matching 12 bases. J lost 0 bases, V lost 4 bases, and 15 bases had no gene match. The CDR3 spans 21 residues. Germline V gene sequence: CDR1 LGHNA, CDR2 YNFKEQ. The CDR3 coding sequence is TGTGCCAGCAGCCGAAACCCGGCGACGACTAGCGGGGGCGCGAACACCGGGGAGCTGTTTTTT. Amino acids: CASSRNPATTSGGANTGELFF.

In nucleotides, the CDR3 is TGTGCCAGCAGGGGGGGACAGGGTAGCAATCAGCCCCAGCATTTT. Residues: CASRGGQGSNQPQHF. J is TRBJ1-5 and V is TRBV2; the match to TRBD1 covers 9 bases. Germline CDR1 reads SNHLY; CDR2 reads FYNNEI. The J segment lost 0 bases and the V segment lost 6 bases, leaving 3 bases of the junction unmatched. The CDR3 consists of 15 residues.

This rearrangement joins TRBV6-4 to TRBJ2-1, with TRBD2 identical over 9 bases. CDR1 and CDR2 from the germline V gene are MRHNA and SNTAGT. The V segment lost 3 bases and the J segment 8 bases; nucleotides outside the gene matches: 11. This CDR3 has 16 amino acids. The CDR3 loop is CASSESSAGGRDEQFF. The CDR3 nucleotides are TGTGCCAGCAGTGAATCATCAGCGGGAGGCCGCGATGAGCAGTTCTTC.

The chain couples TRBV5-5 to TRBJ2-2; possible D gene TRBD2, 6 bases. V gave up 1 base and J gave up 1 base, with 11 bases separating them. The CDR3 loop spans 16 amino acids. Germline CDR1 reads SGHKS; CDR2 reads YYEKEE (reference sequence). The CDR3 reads CASSLFGSRNTGELFF. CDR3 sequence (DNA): TGTGCCAGCAGCTTGTTCGGGAGCAGGAACACCGGGGAGCTGTTTTTT.

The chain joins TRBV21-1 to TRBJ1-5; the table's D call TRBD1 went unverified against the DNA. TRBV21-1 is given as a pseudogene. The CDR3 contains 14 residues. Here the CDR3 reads CASSPHRAPQPQHF. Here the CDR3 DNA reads TGTGCCAGCAGCCCCCACAGGGCTCCTCAGCCCCAGCATTTT.

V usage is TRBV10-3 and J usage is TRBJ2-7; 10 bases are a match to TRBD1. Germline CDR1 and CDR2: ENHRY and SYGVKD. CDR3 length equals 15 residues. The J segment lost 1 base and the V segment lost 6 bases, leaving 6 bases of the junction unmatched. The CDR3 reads CAIRGGTGVSYEQYF. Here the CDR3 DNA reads TGTGCCATCAGGGGGGGGACAGGGGTGTCCTACGAGCAGTACTTC.

The DNA of the CDR3 is TGTGCCAGCAGTGACCCGGACAGCCTTTATAATTCACCCCTCCACTTT. Protein product: CASSDPDSLYNSPLHF. The rearrangement links TRBV6-2 or TRBV6-3 to TRBJ1-6; perhaps TRBD1 as D (6 bases). Trimming stripped 5 bases from V and 4 bases from J, with 15 bases between. CDR3 length equals 16 residues. CDR1 and CDR2 from the germline V gene are MNHEY and SVGEGT.

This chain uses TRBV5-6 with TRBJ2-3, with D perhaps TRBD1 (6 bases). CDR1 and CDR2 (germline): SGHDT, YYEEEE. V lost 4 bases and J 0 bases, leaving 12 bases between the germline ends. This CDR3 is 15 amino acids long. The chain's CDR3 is CASSKGTTSTDTQYF. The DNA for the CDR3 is TGTGCCAGCAGCAAAGGGACAACTAGCACAGATACGCAGTATTTT. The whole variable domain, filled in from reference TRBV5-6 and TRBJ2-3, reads DAGVTQSPTHLIKTRGQQVTLRCSPKSGHDTVSWYQQALGQGPQFIFQYYEEEERQRGNFPDRFSGHQFPNYSSELNVNALLLGDSALYLCASSKGTTSTDTQYFGPGTRLTVL.

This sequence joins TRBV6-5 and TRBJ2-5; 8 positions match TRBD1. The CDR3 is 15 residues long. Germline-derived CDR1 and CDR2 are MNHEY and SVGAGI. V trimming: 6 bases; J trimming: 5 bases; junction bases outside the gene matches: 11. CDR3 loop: CASRNEDRAWETQYF. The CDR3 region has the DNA TGTGCCAGCAGGAACGAGGACAGGGCTTGGGAGACCCAGTACTTC.

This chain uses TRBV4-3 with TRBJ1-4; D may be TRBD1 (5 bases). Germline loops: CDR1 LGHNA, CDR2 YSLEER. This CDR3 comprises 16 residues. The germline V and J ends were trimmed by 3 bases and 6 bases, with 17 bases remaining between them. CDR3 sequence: CASSHDRAEADEKLFF. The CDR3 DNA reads TGCGCCAGCAGCCACGACAGAGCTGAGGCCGATGAAAAACTGTTTTTT.

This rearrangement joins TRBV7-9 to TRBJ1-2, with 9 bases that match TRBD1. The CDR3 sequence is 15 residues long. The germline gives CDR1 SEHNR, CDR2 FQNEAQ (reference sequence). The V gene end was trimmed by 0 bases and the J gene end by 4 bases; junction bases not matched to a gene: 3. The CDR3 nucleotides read TGTGCCAGCAGCTTAGCGGACAGGGGCACCTATGGCTACACCTTC. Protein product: CASSLADRGTYGYTF.

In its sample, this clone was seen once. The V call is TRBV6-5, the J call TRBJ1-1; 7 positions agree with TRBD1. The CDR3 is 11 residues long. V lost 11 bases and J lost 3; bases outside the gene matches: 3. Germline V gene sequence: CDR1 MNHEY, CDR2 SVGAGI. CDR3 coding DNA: TGTGCCTCAGGGGGGGACACTGAAGCTTTCTTT. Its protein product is CASGGDTEAFF.